The entry below gives a single TCR beta chain sequence along with its context. As yet, its antigen is unknown. This sample was taken from a study of vaccination and CD4 T cells after COVID-19. The CDR3 spans 11 residues. The V and J ends lost 3 bases and 1 base respectively, with 0 bases between them. The germline V gene encodes CDR1 SGHAT and CDR2 FQNNGV. Indicated treatment: roughly 10-day PBMC culture with coronavirus spike peptide pools or control peptides (ViraFEST assay). Once obtained from cultured CD4+ T cells, the DNA was sequenced using the Oncomine TCR Beta short-read assay. One entry per CDR3 protein results from TCRdb running MiXCR on the PCR reads. The sample includes about 3,400 distinct CDR3 sequences, about 34% of them seen just once.

V is TRBV11-2 and J is TRBJ2-5; no firm D call. This clonotype originated in a human donor who had recovered from COVID-19. The sequenced sample was CD4+ T cells from blood, cultured in vitro. CDR3 protein: CASSFQETQYF. DNA for the CDR3: TGTGCCAGCAGCTTCCAAGAGACCCAGTACTTC.